The rows below give T cell receptor beta chains drawn from one sample of a study of cytomegalovirus exposure and HLA in healthy donors. Sequencing was performed with immunoSEQ multiplex PCR; in TCRdb, only in-frame clones are kept and a portion is missing. Of roughly 70,000 clones in the sample, around two thirds were seen once. The sample taken for sequencing was PBMCs. The receptor source for this set is a human donor in good health. Both conserved end residues are part of each CDR3. The order of the fields is V gene, J gene, D gene, clone size, CDR3 protein, CDR3 DNA. The D gene is left open where the match is weak. Clone size is given for some rows only: seen once, a few or many times, or a class if the clone is expanded.

V: TRBV18; J: TRBJ2-3; D: TRBD2; size: -; CDR3: CASSPKAGEGPDTQYF; DNA: TGTGCCAGCTCACCCAAAGCGGGAGAAGGGCCAGATACGCAGTATTTT
V: TRBV6-5; J: TRBJ1-2; D: -; size: -; CDR3: CASSLHPGNYGYTF; DNA: TGTGCCAGCAGTTTACATCCAGGGAACTATGGCTACACCTTC
V: TRBV25-1; J: TRBJ2-7; D: -; size: -; CDR3: CASSESGIQSYEQYF; DNA: TGTGCCAGCAGTGAGTCTGGCATTCAGTCCTACGAGCAGTACTTC
V: TRBV6-1; J: TRBJ2-7; D: TRBD2; size: -; CDR3: CASSEETSGSAEQYF; DNA: TGTGCCAGCAGTGAAGAGACTAGCGGGAGTGCCGAGCAGTACTTC
V: TRBV6-1; J: TRBJ2-1; D: -; size: few; CDR3: CASSESAGRGHDEQFF; DNA: TGTGCCAGCAGTGAATCGGCCGGGAGAGGGCACGATGAGCAGTTCTTC
V: TRBV15; J: TRBJ1-1; D: -; size: few; CDR3: CATSRGTTTNTEAFF; DNA: TGTGCCACCAGCAGAGGTACAACTACGAACACTGAAGCTTTCTTT
V: TRBV27; J: TRBJ1-2; D: TRBD1; size: -; CDR3: CASRTTGAGYGYTF; DNA: TGTGCCAGCAGAACCACAGGGGCCGGCTATGGCTACACCTTC
V: TRBV7-9; J: TRBJ2-7; D: TRBD1; size: -; CDR3: CASSLLGTELWDF; DNA: TGTGCCAGCAGCTTATTAGGGACAGAACTTTGGGACTTC
V: TRBV11-2; J: TRBJ1-4; D: -; size: -; CDR3: CATRASGEKLFF; DNA: TGTGCCACACGGGCCAGCGGTGAAAAACTGTTTTTT
V: TRBV9; J: TRBJ2-3; D: TRBD2; size: -; CDR3: CASSPRLAGGPSSDTQYF; DNA: TGTGCCAGCAGCCCCCGACTAGCGGGAGGGCCGAGTTCAGATACGCAGTATTTT
V: TRBV10-1; J: TRBJ2-2; D: -; size: few; CDR3: CASSSGTGELFF; DNA: TGCGCCAGCAGTTCGGGGACCGGGGAGCTGTTTTTT
V: TRBV5-1; J: TRBJ2-3; D: -; size: -; CDR3: CASSLASGWTDTQYF; DNA: TGCGCCAGCAGCTTGGCGTCAGGGTGGACAGATACGCAGTATTTT
V: TRBV6-6; J: TRBJ1-6; D: -; size: -; CDR3: CASSYRGNSPLHF; DNA: TGTGCCAGCAGTTACAGGGGGAATTCACCCCTCCACTTT
V: TRBV19; J: TRBJ1-5; D: -; size: -; CDR3: CASGVPGDDQPQHF; DNA: TGTGCCAGTGGGGTCCCGGGAGATGATCAGCCCCAGCATTTT
V: TRBV5-8; J: TRBJ1-2; D: -; size: -; CDR3: CASSLVAGAYGYTF; DNA: TGTGCCAGCAGCTTGGTCGCAGGGGCCTATGGCTACACCTTC
V: TRBV5-1; J: TRBJ2-7; D: -; size: -; CDR3: CASSSGPSYEQYF; DNA: TGCGCCAGCTCCAGCGGGCCCTCCTACGAGCAGTACTTC
V: TRBV6-1; J: TRBJ2-4; D: TRBD1; size: -; CDR3: CAGQEKNIQYF; DNA: TGTGCCGGACAGGAGAAAAACATTCAGTACTTC
V: TRBV7-2; J: TRBJ2-7; D: TRBD1; size: -; CDR3: CASSVGQGAYEQYF; DNA: TGTGCCAGCAGCGTTGGACAGGGGGCCTACGAGCAGTACTTC
V: TRBV25-1; J: TRBJ2-6; D: -; size: -; CDR3: CASNGAPGANVLTF; DNA: TGTGCCAGCAATGGGGCCCCTGGGGCCAACGTCCTGACTTTC
V: TRBV7-9; J: TRBJ2-5; D: -; size: few; CDR3: CASSFEGGRSETQYF; DNA: TGTGCCAGCAGCTTCGAGGGCGGTCGGTCAGAGACCCAGTACTTC
V: TRBV15; J: TRBJ1-3; D: TRBD1; size: -; CDR3: CATSRTQGAVGNTIYF; DNA: TGTGCCACCAGCAGAACACAGGGGGCAGTTGGAAACACCATATATTTT
V: TRBV7-8; J: TRBJ1-1; D: -; size: -; CDR3: CASSLEWGQAGAFF; DNA: TGTGCCAGCAGCTTAGAGTGGGGCCAAGCGGGAGCTTTCTTT
V: TRBV7-2; J: TRBJ2-5; D: TRBD2; size: -; CDR3: CASSSSGTSQETQYF; DNA: TGTGCCAGCAGCTCTAGCGGGACTTCCCAAGAGACCCAGTACTTC
V: TRBV5-1; J: TRBJ2-1; D: -; size: -; CDR3: CASSLAGGSSSYNEQFF; DNA: TGCGCCAGCAGCTTGGCCGGAGGGAGCAGCTCCTACAATGAGCAGTTCTTC
V: TRBV29-1; J: TRBJ2-5; D: TRBD1; size: once; CDR3: CSVQGVQETQYF; DNA: TGCAGCGTCCAGGGGGTCCAAGAGACCCAGTACTTC
V: TRBV30; J: TRBJ2-7; D: TRBD2; size: -; CDR3: CAWSVGFRGDEQYF; DNA: TGTGCCTGGAGTGTAGGTTTCCGGGGGGACGAGCAGTACTTC
V: TRBV4-2; J: TRBJ1-1; D: -; size: -; CDR3: CASSQDTTGRRSEAFF; DNA: TGTGCCAGCAGCCAAGATACGACGGGAAGGCGGTCTGAAGCTTTCTTT
V: TRBV5-1; J: TRBJ1-1; D: -; size: -; CDR3: CASSLGLWSTEAFF; DNA: TGCGCCAGCAGCCTGGGCCTATGGTCCACTGAAGCTTTCTTT
V: TRBV6-1; J: TRBJ1-1; D: TRBD1; size: -; CDR3: CASSDTDRGRTEAFF; DNA: TGTGCCAGCAGTGATACAGACAGGGGTAGAACTGAAGCTTTCTTT
V: TRBV30; J: TRBJ2-2; D: TRBD1; size: -; CDR3: CAWSVQTRRGRADGELFF; DNA: TGTGCCTGGAGTGTACAAACCCGCAGGGGGCGCGCTGACGGGGAGCTGTTTTTT
V: TRBV7-9; J: TRBJ1-4; D: -; size: -; CDR3: CASSGQEERLFF; DNA: TGTGCCAGCAGCGGACAAGAGGAAAGACTGTTTTTT
V: TRBV7-9; J: TRBJ2-7; D: -; size: -; CDR3: CASNQGARSYEQYF; DNA: TGTGCCAGCAACCAAGGGGCGCGATCCTACGAGCAGTACTTC
V: TRBV30; J: TRBJ1-1; D: TRBD1; size: -; CDR3: CAGDSRIMNTEAFF; DNA: TGTGCCGGGGACAGCCGAATCATGAACACTGAAGCTTTCTTT